This entry features one T cell receptor beta chain sequence. The sample belongs to a study of blood T cell repertoires in COVID-19. The wider study: Samples came from the United States, Italy and Spain, spanning acute and convalescent COVID-19.

V was cut by 5 bases and J by 10 bases, with 15 bases left in between. This CDR3 has 12 amino acids. In the study's own analysis: Counts of nucleated cells, estimated from reference gene primer amplification, were obtained. TCRdb keeps only in-frame clones here, not all; method: immunoSEQ multiplex PCR. For V, J and clone size, that table is used; D and trimming come from the DNA. The sample yields tens of thousands of clones, about 86% seen once. The sequenced sample consisted of peripheral blood. This receptor was taken from a man in his 60s with acute or convalescent COVID-19. The chain employs TRBV12-3 or TRBV12-4 and TRBJ2-7, with D possibly being TRBD1 (6 bases). The CDR3 nucleotides are TGTGCCAGCAGTCGACGTGAAGGGGGACAGTACTTC. Translation gives CASSRREGGQYF.